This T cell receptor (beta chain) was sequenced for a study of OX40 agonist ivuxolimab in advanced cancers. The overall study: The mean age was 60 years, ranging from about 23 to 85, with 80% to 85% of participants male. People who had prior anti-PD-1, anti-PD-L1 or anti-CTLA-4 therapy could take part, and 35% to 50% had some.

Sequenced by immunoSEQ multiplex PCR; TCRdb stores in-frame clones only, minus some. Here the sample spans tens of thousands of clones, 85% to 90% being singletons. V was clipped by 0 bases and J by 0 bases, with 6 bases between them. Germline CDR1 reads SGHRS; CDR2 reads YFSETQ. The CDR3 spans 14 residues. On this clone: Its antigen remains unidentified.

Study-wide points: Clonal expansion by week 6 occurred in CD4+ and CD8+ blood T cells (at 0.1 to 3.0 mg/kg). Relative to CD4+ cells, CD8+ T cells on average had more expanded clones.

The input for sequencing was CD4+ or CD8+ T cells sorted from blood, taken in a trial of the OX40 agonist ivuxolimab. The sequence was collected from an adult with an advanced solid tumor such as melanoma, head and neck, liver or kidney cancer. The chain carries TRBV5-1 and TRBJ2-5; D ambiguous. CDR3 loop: CASSLGPNQETQYF. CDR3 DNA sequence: TGCGCCAGCAGCTTGGGACCCAACCAAGAGACCCAGTACTTC. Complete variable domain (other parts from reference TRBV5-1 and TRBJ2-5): KAGVTQTPRYLIKTRGQQVTLSCSPISGHRSVSWYQQTPGQGLQFLFEYFSETQRNKGNFPGRFSGRQFSNSRSEMNVSTLELGDSALYLCASSLGPNQETQYFGPGTRLLVL.